This TCR beta chain came from a study of control samples from healthy donors and cancer patients. Data came from immunoSEQ multiplex PCR; TCRdb stores just in-frame clones and leaves some out. The sample carries over 100,000 clones, 75% to 95% recorded once. The sequenced material came from blood. This sequence was found in a man in his forties in good health.

The DNA of the CDR3 is TGTGCCAGCAGCCACGCCGGACAGGGGGTCCTTGGCTACACCTTC. Its translation is CASSHAGQGVLGYTF. The chain is built from TRBV14 and TRBJ1-2; 10 positions agree with TRBD1. The CDR3 has 15 residues. Germline trimming cut 3 bases from V and 7 bases from J; bases unmatched to any gene: 8. Germline-derived CDR1 and CDR2 are SGHDN and FVKESK. Full variable domain (missing parts from reference TRBV14 and TRBJ1-2): EAGVTQFPSHSVIEKGQTVTLRCDPISGHDNLYWYRRVMGKEIKFLLHFVKESKQDESGMPNNRFLAERTGGTYSTLKVQPAELEDSGVYFCASSHAGQGVLGYTFGSGTRLTVV.